This T cell receptor (beta chain) was captured by sequencing in a study of blood T cell repertoires in COVID-19. Study-level background: The cDNA or gDNA used as material had been derived from T cells, B-cell-depleted T cells, or PBMCs.

As handled by the study authors: Amplification of reference gene primers was used by the study to estimate nucleated cell counts. Only in-frame clones appear in the TCRdb table, and some are missing; sequencing was by immunoSEQ multiplex PCR. The DNA gave D and trimming, while V, J and clone size come from that table. The sample has 270,000 or so clones, 70% to 85% seen once. This TCR came from a human donor with COVID-19, enrolled during active disease. The donor label of this sample is uncertain. Material for sequencing was peripheral blood.

The CDR3 nucleotides read TGCGCCAGCAGCTTGGACAGGGCCTCTCGGTATGGCTACACCTTC. This codes for CASSLDRASRYGYTF. V gene TRBV5-1 combines with J gene TRBJ1-2; D is possibly TRBD1 (6 bases). The CDR3 sequence is 15 residues long. The germline V gene encodes CDR1 SGHRS and CDR2 YFSETQ. Trimming cost V 0 bases and J 5 bases, with 14 bases left between them.